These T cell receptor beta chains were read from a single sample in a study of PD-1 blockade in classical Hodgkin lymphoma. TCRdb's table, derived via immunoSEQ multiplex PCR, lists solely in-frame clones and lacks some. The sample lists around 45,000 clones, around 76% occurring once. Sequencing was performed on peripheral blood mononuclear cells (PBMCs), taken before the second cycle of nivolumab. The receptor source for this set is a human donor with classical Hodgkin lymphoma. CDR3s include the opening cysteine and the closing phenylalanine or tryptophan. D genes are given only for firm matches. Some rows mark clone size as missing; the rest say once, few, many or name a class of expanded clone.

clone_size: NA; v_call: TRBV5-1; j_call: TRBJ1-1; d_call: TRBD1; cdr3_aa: CASSPRQGSNTEAFF; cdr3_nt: TGCGCCAGCAGCCCCCGACAGGGCTCAAACACTGAAGCTTTCTTT
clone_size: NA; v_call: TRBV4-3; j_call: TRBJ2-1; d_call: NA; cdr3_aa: CASSQDYGYNEQFF; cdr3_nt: TGCGCCAGCAGCCAAGATTACGGGTACAATGAGCAGTTCTTC
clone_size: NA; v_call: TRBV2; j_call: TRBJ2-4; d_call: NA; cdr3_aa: CASRPGLAKNIQYF; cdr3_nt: TGTGCCAGCAGGCCGGGTTTAGCCAAAAACATTCAGTACTTC
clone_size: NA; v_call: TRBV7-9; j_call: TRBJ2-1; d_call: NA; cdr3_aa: CASSLEGEQFF; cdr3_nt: TGTGCCAGCAGCTTAGAAGGTGAGCAGTTCTTC
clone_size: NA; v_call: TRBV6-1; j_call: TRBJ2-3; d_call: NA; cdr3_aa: CASSFNTDTQYF; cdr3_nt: TGTGCCAGCAGTTTTAATACAGATACGCAGTATTTT
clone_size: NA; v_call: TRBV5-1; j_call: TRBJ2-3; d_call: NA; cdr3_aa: CASRLQGGGTDTQYF; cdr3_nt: TGCGCCAGCAGACTCCAGGGTGGAGGCACAGATACGCAGTATTTT
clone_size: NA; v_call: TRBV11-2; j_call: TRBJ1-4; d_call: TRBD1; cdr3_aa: CASSSSGGNEKLFF; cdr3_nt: TGTGCCAGCAGCAGCTCAGGGGGGAATGAAAAACTGTTTTTT
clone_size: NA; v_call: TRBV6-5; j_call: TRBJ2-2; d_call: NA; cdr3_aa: CASSLVTGELFF; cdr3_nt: TGTGCCAGCAGTTTAGTTACCGGGGAGCTGTTTTTT
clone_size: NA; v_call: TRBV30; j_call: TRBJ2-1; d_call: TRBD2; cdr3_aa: CAWSGTTSGLEYNEQFF; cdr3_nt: TGTGCCTGGAGTGGCACGACTAGCGGGCTAGAGTACAATGAGCAGTTCTTC
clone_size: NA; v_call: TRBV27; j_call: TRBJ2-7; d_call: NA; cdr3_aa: CASSLEFKTAYEQYF; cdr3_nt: TGTGCCAGCAGTTTAGAGTTTAAGACGGCCTACGAGCAGTACTTC
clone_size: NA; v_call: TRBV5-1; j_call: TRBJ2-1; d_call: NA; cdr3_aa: CASSLLGGSYNEQFF; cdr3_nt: TGCGCCAGCAGCTTGTTAGGGGGGTCCTACAATGAGCAGTTCTTC
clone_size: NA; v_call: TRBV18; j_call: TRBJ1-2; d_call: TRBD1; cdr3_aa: CASSQNPGQGYTF; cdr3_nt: TGTGCCAGCTCACAGAATCCGGGACAGGGCTACACCTTC
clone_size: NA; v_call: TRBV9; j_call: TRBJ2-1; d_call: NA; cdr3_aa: CASSVEGGAGNEQFF; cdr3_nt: TGTGCCAGCAGCGTAGAAGGGGGTGCAGGCAATGAGCAGTTCTTC
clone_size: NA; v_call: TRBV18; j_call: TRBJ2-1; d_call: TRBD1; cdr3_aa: CASSPPGTGLGGHNEQFF; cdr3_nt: TGTGCCAGCTCACCTCCCGGGACAGGGCTTGGGGGGCACAATGAGCAGTTCTTC
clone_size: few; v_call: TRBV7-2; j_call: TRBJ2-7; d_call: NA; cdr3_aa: CASSLAGGLSYEQYF; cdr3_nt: TGTGCCAGCAGCTTAGCGGGAGGACTCTCCTACGAGCAGTACTTC
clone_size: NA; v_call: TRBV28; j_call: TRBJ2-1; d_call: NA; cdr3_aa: CASSLPGEDEQFF; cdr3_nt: TGTGCCAGCAGTTTACCCGGGGAGGATGAGCAGTTCTTC
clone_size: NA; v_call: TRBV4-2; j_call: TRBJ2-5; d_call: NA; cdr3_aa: CASSQSRGEETQYF; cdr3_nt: TGTGCCAGCAGCCAATCGAGGGGGGAAGAGACCCAGTACTTC
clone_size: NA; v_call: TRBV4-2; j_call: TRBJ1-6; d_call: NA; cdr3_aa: CASSQANSPLHF; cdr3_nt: TGTGCCAGCAGCCAAGCTAATTCACCCCTCCACTTT
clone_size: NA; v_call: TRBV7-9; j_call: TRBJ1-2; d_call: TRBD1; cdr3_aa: CASSSATGDDYGYTF; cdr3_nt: TGTGCCAGCAGCTCCGCAACAGGGGACGACTATGGCTACACCTTC
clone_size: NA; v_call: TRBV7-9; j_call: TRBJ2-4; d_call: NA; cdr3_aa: CASSPGQSLAKNIQYF; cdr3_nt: TGTGCCAGCAGTCCAGGACAGTCACTAGCCAAAAACATTCAGTACTTC
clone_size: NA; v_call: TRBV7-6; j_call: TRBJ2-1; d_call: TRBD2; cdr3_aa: CASRETSAYNEQFF; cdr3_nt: TGTGCCAGCAGGGAAACTAGCGCGTACAATGAGCAGTTCTTC
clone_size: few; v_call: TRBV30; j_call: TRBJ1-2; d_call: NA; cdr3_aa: CAWRPGYGYTF; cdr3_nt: TGTGCCTGGCGACCGGGCTATGGCTACACCTTC
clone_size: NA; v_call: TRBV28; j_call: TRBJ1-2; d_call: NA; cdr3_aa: CASSFSHGYTF; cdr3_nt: TGTGCCAGCAGTTTCAGTCATGGCTACACCTTC
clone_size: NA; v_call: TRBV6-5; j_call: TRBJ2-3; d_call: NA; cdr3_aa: CASRSYSEYTDTQYF; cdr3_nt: TGTGCCAGCAGGTCTTATAGCGAATACACAGATACGCAGTATTTT
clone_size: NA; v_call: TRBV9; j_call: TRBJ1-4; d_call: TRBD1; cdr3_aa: CASSPGTAGNEKLFF; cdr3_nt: TGTGCCAGCAGCCCCGGGACAGCCGGTAATGAAAAACTGTTTTTT
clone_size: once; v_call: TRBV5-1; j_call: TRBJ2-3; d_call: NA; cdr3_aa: CASSVTGDTQYF; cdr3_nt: TGCGCCAGCAGCGTCACGGGGGATACGCAGTATTTT
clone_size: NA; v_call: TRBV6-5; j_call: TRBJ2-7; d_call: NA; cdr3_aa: CASNDASYEQYF; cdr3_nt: TGTGCCAGCAATGATGCCTCCTACGAGCAGTACTTC
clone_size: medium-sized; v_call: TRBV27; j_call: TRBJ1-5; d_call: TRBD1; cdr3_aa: CASSSDRGYQPQHF; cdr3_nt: TGTGCCAGCAGTTCCGACAGGGGATATCAGCCCCAGCATTTT
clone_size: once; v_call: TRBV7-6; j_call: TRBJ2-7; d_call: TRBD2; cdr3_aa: CASSLRAGSYEQYF; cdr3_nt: TGTGCCAGCAGCCTCCGAGCGGGATCCTACGAGCAGTACTTC
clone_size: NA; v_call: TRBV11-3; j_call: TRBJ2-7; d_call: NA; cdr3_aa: CASGRQGRASEQYF; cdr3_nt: TGTGCCAGCGGCCGACAGGGGAGGGCGAGTGAGCAGTACTTC
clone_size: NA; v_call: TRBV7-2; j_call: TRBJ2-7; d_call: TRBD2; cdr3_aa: CASSLEVYAGGLYEQYF; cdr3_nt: TGTGCCAGCAGCTTAGAGGTCTATGCGGGGGGCCTCTACGAGCAGTACTTC
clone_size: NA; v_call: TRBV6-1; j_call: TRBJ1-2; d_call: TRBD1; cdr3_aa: CASRVSTGDYGYTF; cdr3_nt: TGTGCCAGCAGAGTCTCCACAGGGGACTATGGCTACACCTTC
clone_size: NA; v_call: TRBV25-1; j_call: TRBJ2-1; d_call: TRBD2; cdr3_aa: CASSSSGSYNEQFF; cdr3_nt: TGTGCCAGCAGCTCTAGCGGGAGTTACAATGAGCAGTTCTTC
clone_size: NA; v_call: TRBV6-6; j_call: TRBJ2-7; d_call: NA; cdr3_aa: CASISQANVYEQYF; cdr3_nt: TGTGCCAGCATCTCCCAGGCGAATGTCTACGAGCAGTACTTC
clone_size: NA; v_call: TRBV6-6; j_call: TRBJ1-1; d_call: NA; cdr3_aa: CASSGSDTEAFF; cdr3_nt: TGTGCCAGCAGTGGCAGCGACACTGAAGCTTTCTTT
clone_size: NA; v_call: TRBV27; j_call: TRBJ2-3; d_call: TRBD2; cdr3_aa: CASSLLAGTDTQYF; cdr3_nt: TGTGCCAGCAGTTTACTAGCGGGCACAGATACGCAGTATTTT
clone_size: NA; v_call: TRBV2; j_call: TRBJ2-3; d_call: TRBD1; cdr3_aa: CASSDGDRVGDTQYF; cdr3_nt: TGTGCCAGCAGTGATGGGGACAGGGTTGGTGATACGCAGTATTTT
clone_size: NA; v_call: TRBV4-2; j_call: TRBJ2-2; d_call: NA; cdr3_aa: CASSHPVRGVNTGELFF; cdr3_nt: TGTGCCAGCAGCCACCCTGTCCGAGGGGTTAACACCGGGGAGCTGTTTTTT
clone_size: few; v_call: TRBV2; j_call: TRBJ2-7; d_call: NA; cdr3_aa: CASSVWQGNEQYF; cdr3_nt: TGTGCCAGCAGTGTTTGGCAGGGTAACGAGCAGTACTTC
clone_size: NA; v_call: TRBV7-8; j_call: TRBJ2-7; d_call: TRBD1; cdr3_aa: CASSWATGDYEQYF; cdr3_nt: TGTGCCAGCAGCTGGGCCACAGGGGACTACGAGCAGTACTTC